This T cell receptor beta chain was documented in a study of multiple sclerosis patients with progressive multifocal leukoencephalopathy. With 4 bases clipped from V and 5 bases from J, the junction kept 7 bases outside the gene matches. Germline lookup yields CDR1 MDHEN and CDR2 SYDVKM. This CDR3 region has 15 residues. Sequencing used immunoSEQ multiplex PCR; TCRdb keeps in-frame clones, though not all of them. The sample consists of more than 30,000 clones, roughly 86% of them appearing once. Time point noted: time of PML onset. T3 blood samples were collected at the time of PML onset. This sample comprised PBMCs, obtained from a patient treated with natalizumab. This receptor was identified in a woman in her thirties or forties with progressive multifocal leukoencephalopathy. V usage is TRBV28 and J usage is TRBJ2-7, with 11 bases identical to TRBD1. CDR3 sequence reads: CASSSFGTGGNEQYF. The CDR3 coding sequence is TGTGCCAGCAGTTCTTTTGGGACAGGGGGAAACGAGCAGTACTTC.